This is a list of T cell receptor beta chains from one sample in a study of blood T cell repertoires in COVID-19. Sequencing was performed with immunoSEQ multiplex PCR; in TCRdb, only in-frame clones are kept and a portion is missing. The sample yields tens of thousands of clones, about four fifths seen once. Sequenced material: peripheral blood. These receptors were collected from a man in his forties or fifties with COVID-19, enrolled during active disease. The CDR3 runs from the conserved cysteine through the conserved F or W. The D gene is left open where the match is weak. Not every row has a clone size; where given, it reads once, few, many or a size class.

TRBJ1-2 | NA | TRBV6-5 | NA | CASSYSDRNFYGYTF | TGTGCCAGCAGTTACTCGGACAGAAATTTCTATGGCTACACCTTC
TRBJ1-2 | NA | TRBV3-1/TRBV3-2 | NA | CASSQDIGGNRGYTF | TGTGCCAGCAGCCAAGATATAGGAGGGAATAGGGGCTACACCTTC
TRBJ1-1 | NA | TRBV4-1 | NA | CASSQSTGSPTEAFF | TGCGCCAGCAGCCAGAGTACAGGGAGTCCCACTGAAGCTTTCTTT
TRBJ1-2 | NA | TRBV6-5 | NA | CASSYSVGSYGYTF | TGTGCCAGCAGTTACTCGGTTGGGAGTTATGGCTACACCTTC
TRBJ1-1 | few | TRBV5-3 | NA | CARSCLRDTGMNTEAFF | TGTGCCAGAAGCTGCCTCCGGGACACTGGGATGAACACTGAAGCTTTCTTT
TRBJ2-1 | NA | TRBV7-6 | NA | CASSPLRDVFGTSYNEQFF | TGTGCCAGCAGCCCTCTGCGGGATGTCTTTGGTACGTCCTACAATGAGCAGTTCTTC
TRBJ2-3 | NA | TRBV19 | TRBD2 | CASSRTSGSLDTQYF | TGTGCCAGTAGTAGGACTAGCGGGAGTTTAGATACGCAGTATTTT
TRBJ1-1 | NA | TRBV6-5 | NA | CASGGRRNTEAFF | TGTGCCAGCGGGGGGAGAAGGAACACTGAAGCTTTCTTT
TRBJ1-5 | NA | TRBV12-3/TRBV12-4 | NA | CASSLYNQPQHF | TGTGCCAGCAGTTTATACAATCAGCCCCAGCATTTT
TRBJ1-1 | NA | TRBV4-1 | NA | CASSQDTAGRVTEAFF | TGCGCCAGCAGCCAAGATACGGCGGGGAGGGTAACTGAAGCTTTCTTT
TRBJ2-3 | once | TRBV11-2 | NA | CASSLDRTDTQYF | TGTGCCAGCAGCTTAGACAGGACAGATACGCAGTATTTT
TRBJ2-7 | NA | TRBV28 | NA | CASSLVGPEQYF | TGTGCCAGCAGTTTGGTGGGGCCCGAGCAGTACTTC
TRBJ1-5 | NA | TRBV3-1/TRBV3-2 | NA | CASSQTENQPQHF | TGTGCCAGCAGCCAAACGGAGAATCAGCCCCAGCATTTT
TRBJ2-1 | NA | TRBV5-1 | TRBD2 | CASSSGVGGNEQFF | TGCGCCAGCAGCTCCGGGGTCGGGGGGAATGAGCAGTTCTTC
TRBJ1-6 | NA | TRBV14 | NA | CASSPTLWGEESPLHF | TGTGCCAGCAGCCCTACTCTTTGGGGGGAAGAATCACCCCTCCACTTT
TRBJ1-3 | NA | TRBV9 | NA | CASSADNSGNTIYF | TGTGCCAGCAGCGCGGACAACTCTGGAAACACCATATATTTT
TRBJ1-5 | NA | TRBV19 | TRBD1 | CANPRQGGVYQPQHF | TGTGCCAACCCGAGACAGGGGGGGGTCTATCAGCCCCAGCATTTT
TRBJ2-3 | NA | TRBV6-5 | NA | CASSQGTLTDTQYF | TGTGCCAGCAGTCAGGGAACGCTCACAGATACGCAGTATTTT
TRBJ2-7 | NA | TRBV4-1 | TRBD2 | CASSPTSGNQYEQYF | TGCGCCAGCAGCCCGACTAGCGGGAATCAGTACGAGCAGTACTTC
TRBJ2-1 | NA | TRBV5-4 | TRBD2 | CASSFGGGRNNEQFF | TGTGCCAGCAGCTTTGGTGGCGGGAGGAACAATGAGCAGTTCTTC
TRBJ1-6 | few | TRBV6-1 | NA | CASSEANRVGQRYNSPLHF | TGTGCCAGCAGTGAAGCGAACAGGGTAGGCCAACGCTATAATTCACCCCTCCACTTT
TRBJ2-7 | NA | TRBV12-5 | NA | CASGLVLGTMSYEQYF | TGTGCTAGTGGTTTGGTACTGGGGACAATGTCCTACGAGCAGTACTTC
TRBJ2-1 | NA | TRBV7-9 | TRBD2 | CASSGGLAGFNEQFF | TGTGCCAGCAGCGGGGGACTAGCGGGATTTAATGAGCAGTTCTTC
TRBJ1-2 | NA | TRBV7-9 | NA | CASSLEQGGYTF | TGTGCCAGCAGCTTAGAGCAGGGAGGCTACACCTTC
TRBJ2-3 | NA | TRBV4-1 | NA | CASSQEGGGAGSQYF | TGCGCCAGCAGCCAAGAAGGAGGGGGGGCGGGATCGCAGTATTTT
TRBJ1-5 | NA | TRBV29-1 | TRBD1 | CSVGTGGVQPQHF | TGCAGCGTTGGGACAGGAGGGGTTCAGCCCCAGCATTTT
TRBJ1-6 | NA | TRBV6-5 | NA | CACRRQAYNSPLHF | TGTGCCTGTCGGCGACAGGCTTATAATTCACCCCTCCACTTT
TRBJ1-2 | NA | TRBV3-1/TRBV3-2 | NA | CASSSPGWESNGYTF | TGTGCCAGCAGCTCCCCGGGGTGGGAAAGCAATGGCTACACCTTC
TRBJ2-3 | once | TRBV5-1 | TRBD1 | CASSSPSSRTGGISTDTQYF | TGCGCCAGCAGCTCGCCATCGAGTAGGACAGGGGGGATTAGCACAGATACGCAGTATTTT
TRBJ2-1 | NA | TRBV5-1 | NA | CASSILYPSNEQFF | TGCGCCAGCAGCATACTCTACCCCTCCAATGAGCAGTTCTTC
TRBJ2-3 | NA | TRBV5-1 | NA | CATRVDSPDTQYF | TGCGCCACAAGAGTCGACTCTCCAGATACGCAGTATTTT
TRBJ1-6 | few | TRBV6-5 | NA | CASMVGNSGSPLHF | TGTGCCAGCATGGTAGGCAACTCGGGTTCACCCCTCCACTTT
TRBJ2-7 | NA | TRBV5-6 | TRBD2 | CASSPEGGGLAGEQYF | TGTGCCAGCAGCCCGGAAGGAGGCGGACTAGCGGGCGAGCAGTACTTC
TRBJ2-7 | NA | TRBV28 | TRBD1 | CASLAGQGFSFEQYF | TGTGCCAGCCTGGCGGGACAGGGGTTTAGTTTTGAGCAGTACTTC
TRBJ2-7 | NA | TRBV3-1/TRBV3-2 | NA | CASSQEIMQGYEQYF | TGTGCCAGCAGCCAAGAGATTATGCAGGGGTACGAGCAGTACTTC
TRBJ1-1 | NA | TRBV10-2 | TRBD1 | CASRQGMEAFF | TGCGCCAGCAGACAGGGGATGGAAGCTTTCTTT
TRBJ1-4 | NA | TRBV7-9 | TRBD1 | CASSPGTASEKLFF | TGTGCCAGCAGCCCCGGGACAGCAAGTGAAAAACTGTTTTTT
TRBJ1-6 | NA | TRBV19 | NA | CASSIGQTNSPLHF | TGTGCCAGTAGTATAGGACAGACGAATTCACCCCTCCACTTT
TRBJ2-7 | NA | TRBV3-1/TRBV3-2 | NA | CASSPRSENGEQYF | TGTGCCAGCAGCCCAAGGTCGGAGAATGGGGAGCAGTACTTC
TRBJ1-1 | NA | TRBV5-1 | TRBD1 | CASRSGTETKF | TGCGCCAGTCGATCCGGGACAGAGACGAAATTT
TRBJ2-2 | NA | TRBV25-1 | NA | CASRITEGNTGELFF | TGTGCCAGTCGTATCACTGAGGGCAACACCGGGGAGCTGTTTTTT
TRBJ1-5 | NA | TRBV18 | NA | CASSPSAVSNQPQHF | TGTGCCAGCTCACCCAGTGCAGTTAGCAATCAGCCCCAGCATTTT
TRBJ1-2 | NA | TRBV12-3/TRBV12-4 | NA | CASSPGQSYGYTF | TGTGCCAGCAGTCCCGGACAAAGCTATGGCTACACCTTC
TRBJ2-1 | NA | TRBV19 | NA | CASSRAILTNEQFF | TGTGCCAGTAGTAGGGCAATACTTACCAATGAGCAGTTCTTC